The following is a TCR beta chain sequence with its context. The record originates from a study of human T cells and chemical hapten exposure. Germline lookup yields CDR1 MNHEY and CDR2 SVGAGI. V was clipped by 5 bases and J by 6 bases, with 14 bases between them. This CDR3 is 13 amino acids long. Each CDR3 protein is one row after TCRdb ran MiXCR on the RACE reads. The sample holds about 340,000 distinct CDR3 sequences, about 7% seen once. The time point: patch test 1, 2 weeks after DPC sensitization. Specified treatment: therapeutic diphenylcyclopropenone sensitization with weekly scalp DPC. The TCR comes from a woman aged 18-30 years with alopecia areata. Some clones in this sample may be carry-over from other donors' samples. The source was whole blood, collected in connection with sensitization to the hapten diphenylcyclopropenone (DPC). The chain couples TRBV6-5 to TRBJ2-7; no definite D call. The CDR3 loop reads CASSGPPLLEQYF. CDR3 sequence (DNA): TGTGCCAGCAGTGGACCCCCCCTTCTCGAGCAGTACTTC.